This is a list of T cell receptor beta chains from one sample in a study of cytomegalovirus exposure and HLA in healthy donors. Libraries were prepared by immunoSEQ multiplex PCR; TCRdb keeps only in-frame clonotypes and omits some of them. Altogether 55,000 or so clones are present, around three quarters being singletons, with the ten largest covering 1.4% to 1.5%. The specimen was PBMCs. The receptors originated from a female donor in good health and CMV-seronegative. Both conserved end residues are part of each CDR3. D genes are given only for firm matches. Clone size is not always given. Where it is, it says once, few, many or a class for expanded clones.

J gene: TRBJ1-2
D gene: .
clone size: .
V gene: TRBV19
CDR3 protein: CASQGRSPYGYTF
CDR3 DNA: TGTGCCAGCCAGGGAAGGTCTCCCTATGGCTACACCTTC

J gene: TRBJ1-5
D gene: .
clone size: .
V gene: TRBV27
CDR3 protein: CATSSGGGNQPQHF
CDR3 DNA: TGTGCCACCTCGTCGGGGGGTGGAAATCAGCCCCAGCATTTT

J gene: TRBJ1-1
D gene: .
clone size: .
V gene: TRBV5-4
CDR3 protein: CASSGGGRLSEAFF
CDR3 DNA: TGTGCCAGCAGCGGCGGAGGGAGGTTGTCTGAAGCTTTCTTT

J gene: TRBJ2-7
D gene: .
clone size: .
V gene: TRBV5-5
CDR3 protein: CASSIGQWQYF
CDR3 DNA: TGTGCCAGCAGCATAGGACAGTGGCAGTACTTC

J gene: TRBJ2-2
D gene: TRBD2
clone size: .
V gene: TRBV5-4
CDR3 protein: CASRPPPGLDNTGELFF
CDR3 DNA: TGTGCCAGCAGACCCCCGCCGGGACTAGACAACACCGGGGAGCTGTTTTTT

J gene: TRBJ1-5
D gene: .
clone size: .
V gene: TRBV21-1
CDR3 protein: CASSKILTLNRYSNQPQHF
CDR3 DNA: TGTGCCAGCAGCAAGATTTTGACTCTAAACCGGTATAGCAATCAGCCCCAGCATTTT

J gene: TRBJ1-2
D gene: TRBD1
clone size: .
V gene: TRBV7-2
CDR3 protein: CASSLATGTFTYGYTF
CDR3 DNA: TGTGCCAGCAGCTTAGCGACAGGGACCTTTACCTATGGCTACACCTTC

J gene: TRBJ1-1
D gene: .
clone size: once
V gene: TRBV6-5
CDR3 protein: CASSYPPGGRNTEAFF
CDR3 DNA: TGTGCCAGCAGTTACCCCCCGGGGGGGCGGAACACTGAAGCTTTCTTT

J gene: TRBJ2-2
D gene: .
clone size: .
V gene: TRBV5-4
CDR3 protein: CASSLPRGDTGELFF
CDR3 DNA: TGTGCCAGCAGCTTGCCCAGGGGGGACACCGGGGAGCTGTTTTTT

J gene: TRBJ2-5
D gene: TRBD2
clone size: .
V gene: TRBV30
CDR3 protein: CAWSGGLAGGSFQETQYF
CDR3 DNA: TGTGCCTGGAGTGGGGGGCTAGCGGGGGGGTCCTTCCAAGAGACCCAGTACTTC

J gene: TRBJ2-1
D gene: .
clone size: .
V gene: TRBV5-1
CDR3 protein: CASSLETSYNEQFF
CDR3 DNA: TGCGCCAGCAGCTTAGAAACTTCCTACAATGAGCAGTTCTTC

J gene: TRBJ1-2
D gene: .
clone size: .
V gene: TRBV30
CDR3 protein: CAWSVSGYGYTF
CDR3 DNA: TGTGCCTGGAGTGTATCCGGCTATGGCTACACCTTC

J gene: TRBJ2-1
D gene: TRBD1
clone size: .
V gene: TRBV19
CDR3 protein: CASSMKRGQGYNEQFF
CDR3 DNA: TGTGCCAGTAGTATGAAAAGGGGACAGGGGTACAATGAGCAGTTCTTC

J gene: TRBJ2-1
D gene: .
clone size: .
V gene: TRBV5-6
CDR3 protein: CASSFPDSHNEQFF
CDR3 DNA: TGTGCCAGCAGCTTCCCGGACAGCCACAATGAGCAGTTCTTC

J gene: TRBJ1-6
D gene: .
clone size: .
V gene: TRBV2
CDR3 protein: CASIGYRLENSPLHF
CDR3 DNA: TGCGCCAGCATAGGTTACAGGTTGGAAAATTCACCCCTCCACTTT

J gene: TRBJ1-1
D gene: TRBD1
clone size: .
V gene: TRBV5-1
CDR3 protein: CASSGRDRANTEAFF
CDR3 DNA: TGCGCCAGCAGCGGCCGGGACAGGGCGAACACTGAAGCTTTCTTT

J gene: TRBJ1-1
D gene: .
clone size: .
V gene: TRBV6-1
CDR3 protein: CASSEFFHTEAFF
CDR3 DNA: TGTGCCAGCAGTGAATTCTTTCACACTGAAGCTTTCTTT

J gene: TRBJ2-1
D gene: TRBD2
clone size: .
V gene: TRBV13
CDR3 protein: CASSMGLAGPAREQFF
CDR3 DNA: TGTGCCAGCAGCATGGGACTAGCGGGGCCGGCTCGTGAGCAGTTCTTC

J gene: TRBJ1-1
D gene: .
clone size: .
V gene: TRBV6-1
CDR3 protein: CASSELGGSGTEAFF
CDR3 DNA: TGTGCCAGCAGTGAACTCGGGGGTAGCGGCACTGAAGCTTTCTTT

J gene: TRBJ1-3
D gene: .
clone size: .
V gene: TRBV6-5
CDR3 protein: CASSYSGGFSGNTIYF
CDR3 DNA: TGTGCCAGCAGTTACTCGGGGGGGTTCTCTGGAAACACCATATATTTT

J gene: TRBJ2-6
D gene: .
clone size: few
V gene: TRBV2
CDR3 protein: CASIARQPSSGANVLTF
CDR3 DNA: TGTGCCAGCATAGCTCGGCAGCCCAGCTCTGGGGCCAACGTCCTGACTTTC

J gene: TRBJ2-1
D gene: TRBD2
clone size: .
V gene: TRBV5-1
CDR3 protein: CASRSSGGDTSYNEQFF
CDR3 DNA: TGCGCCAGCAGATCTAGCGGGGGGGATACATCCTACAATGAGCAGTTCTTC

J gene: TRBJ1-1
D gene: .
clone size: .
V gene: TRBV19
CDR3 protein: CASIRRSGGNTEAFF
CDR3 DNA: TGTGCCAGTATCCGGAGAAGCGGGGGGAACACTGAAGCTTTCTTT

J gene: TRBJ1-2
D gene: TRBD1
clone size: .
V gene: TRBV5-1
CDR3 protein: CASSLFPIGTGLAYGYTF
CDR3 DNA: TGTGCCAGCAGCTTGTTCCCCATCGGGACAGGGTTGGCCTATGGCTACACCTTC